One sample yielded the 29 T cell receptor beta chains listed below, sequenced in a study of T-cell reconstitution after alpha-beta-depleted transplantation in children. Using unique molecular identifiers, the investigators prepared the TCRbeta library. From the PCR reads, TCRdb called clonotypes with MiXCR, one entry per CDR3 protein. The table includes hundreds of thousands of distinct CDR3 sequences, roughly a quarter detected once. The starting material was PBMCs, obtained before TCRalphabeta/CD19-depleted stem cell transplant. The source of these receptors is a girl aged 2 to 10 with Fanconi anemia, due to receive a stem cell transplant.

The chain is built from TRBV18 and TRBJ2-5; D may be TRBD2 (6 bases). CDR3 length: 15 residues. Germline values: CDR1 KGHSH, CDR2 LQKENI. V lost 3 bases, J lost 4 bases, and 15 bases lay in between. Here the CDR3 reads CASSPGNMRGETQYF. CDR3 coding DNA: TGTGCCAGCTCACCTGGTAATATGCGGGGAGAGACCCAGTACTTC.

This clonotype was seen many times. The chain uses TRBV29-1 and TRBJ2-1, with D tentatively TRBD1 (6 bases). The V gene's germline CDR1 is SQVTM and CDR2 ANQGSEA. The CDR3 has 15 amino acids. The germline V and J ends were trimmed by 6 bases and 7 bases, with 22 bases remaining between them. The CDR3 loop is CSVGTLGRIGNEQFF. CDR3 bases: TGCAGCGTGGGGACATTAGGGCGGATTGGGAATGAGCAGTTCTTC.

The V call is TRBV4-1, the J call TRBJ2-7; D is ambiguous. V lost 4 bases, J lost 5 bases, and 18 bases lay in between. Germline V CDR1 and CDR2: MGHRA, YSYEKL. There are 15 residues in the CDR3. The CDR3 nucleotides read TGCGCCAGCAGCCTACAGCGTATAGTTGGTGACGAGCAGTACTTC. It translates to CASSLQRIVGDEQYF.

The chain carries TRBV7-2 and TRBJ1-1; D unclear. The V end lost 1 base, the J end lost 2 bases, and 11 bases lay between the germline ends. CDR1 is SGHTA, CDR2 FQGNSA, per germline. The CDR3 consists of 15 residues. CDR3 sequence reads: CASSLVYGFNTEAFF. The CDR3 DNA reads TGTGCCAGCAGCTTAGTGTACGGGTTTAACACTGAAGCTTTCTTT.

This clonotype was counted many times. V is TRBV6-5 and J is TRBJ2-7; 8 bases align to TRBD1. The length of the CDR3 is 15 residues. Germline values: CDR1 MNHEY, CDR2 SVGAGI. V gave up 5 bases and J gave up 3 bases; unmatched junction bases: 9. CDR3 in DNA: TGTGCCAGCAGTACACAGACAGGGGCTTTCTACGAGCAGTACTTC. Translation gives CASSTQTGAFYEQYF.

In its sample, this clonotype was seen many times. The genes are TRBV29-1 and TRBJ1-2; no clear D. V dropped 4 bases and J dropped 4 bases, with 10 bases sitting between them. The CDR3 runs 12 residues. Germline loops: CDR1 SQVTM, CDR2 ANQGSEA. The CDR3 coding sequence is TGCAGCGTTGGGGAGGGTCTCTATGGCTACACCTTC. Residues: CSVGEGLYGYTF.

The rearrangement uses TRBV5-1 and TRBJ2-7; no firm D call. V dropped 0 bases and J dropped 4 bases, with 11 bases sitting between them. The germline V gene encodes CDR1 SGHRS and CDR2 YFSETQ. The CDR3 runs 14 residues. The DNA for the CDR3 is TGCGCCAGCAGCTTGGAAGTCCGGCAGTACGAGCAGTACTTC. Translated: CASSLEVRQYEQYF.

This clonotype has a count of ten or more. The chain has TRBV29-1 and TRBJ2-1; 7 nucleotides line up with TRBD1. J was trimmed by 5 bases and V by 7 bases; bases with no gene match: 11. This CDR3 comprises 14 residues. Germline CDR1 and CDR2: SQVTM and ANQGSEA. The CDR3 region is CSAYRDSPHNEQFF. CDR3 DNA: TGCAGCGCTTACCGGGACAGCCCTCACAATGAGCAGTTCTTC.

This chain joins TRBV2 and TRBJ2-5; 11 nucleotides align to TRBD2. Germline V lookup: CDR1 SNHLY, CDR2 FYNNEI. The CDR3 extends over 14 amino acids. Unmatched junction bases numbered 0, after V lost 4 bases and J lost 2 bases. The CDR3 sequence is CASSGLAGQETQYF. The CDR3 region has the DNA TGTGCCAGCAGTGGACTAGCGGGACAAGAGACCCAGTACTTC.

This clonotype has at least ten counts. This sequence joins TRBV7-6 and TRBJ2-7; no definite D call. The germline V gene encodes CDR1 SGHVS and CDR2 FNYEAQ. Between the trimmed V and J ends, which lost 4 bases and 3 bases, there was a span of 4 bases. The CDR3 sequence is 11 residues long. CDR3 region: CASSSNYEQYF. The CDR3 bases are TGTGCCAGCAGCTCAAACTACGAGCAGTACTTC.

This clonotype turned up a few times. The V and J genes are TRBV5-1 and TRBJ2-1, with 9 bases aligning to TRBD2. J lost 6 bases, V lost 5 bases, and 6 bases had no gene match. CDR3 length: 14 residues. Germline CDR1 reads SGHRS; CDR2 reads YFSETQ. The CDR3 DNA sequence: TGCGCCAGCAGAGGACTAGCGTCCCCCAATGAGCAGTTCTTC. Translated, it gives CASRGLASPNEQFF.

In its sample, this clonotype was seen many times. The chain combines TRBV5-5 with TRBJ2-2; D unclear. Germline assignment: CDR1 SGHKS and CDR2 YYEKEE (reference sequence). Trimming pared 0 bases from V and 8 bases from J, leaving 5 bases between. This CDR3 region has 12 residues. CDR3 nucleotides: TGTGCCAGCAGCTTGGGAGGAGGGGAGCTGTTTTTT. It is translated as CASSLGGGELFF.

This clonotype was counted between two and nine times. The chain employs TRBV20-1 and TRBJ2-3; tentatively, D is TRBD2 (5 bases). The CDR3 runs to 12 residues. The germline V gene encodes CDR1 DFQATT and CDR2 SNEGSKA (reference sequence). V lost 3 bases to trimming and J lost 6 bases, with 10 bases between them. CDR3: CSASGNVDTQYF. CDR3 coding DNA: TGCAGTGCTAGCGGGAATGTGGATACGCAGTATTTT.

This clonotype has ten or more counts. The chain recombines TRBV20-1 with TRBJ2-6; 12 bases are a match to TRBD2. The CDR3 totals 17 residues. Germline loops: CDR1 DFQATT, CDR2 SNEGSKA (reference sequence). Germline trimming cut 6 bases from V and 3 bases from J; bases unmatched to any gene: 9. CDR3 sequence (DNA): TGCAGTGCCCCGACTAGCGGGAGTCTCTTTGGGGCCAACGTCCTGACTTTC. Amino acid sequence: CSAPTSGSLFGANVLTF.

This clonotype was observed a handful of times. The chain links TRBV12-3 or TRBV12-4 to TRBJ2-5; tentative D call: TRBD2 (6 bases). CDR3 size: 14 residues. V lost 9 bases, J lost 7 bases, and 21 bases lay in between. Here the CDR3 DNA reads TGTGCCAGTAACACACCCAAGGACGGGGGGACCCAGTACTTC. Encoded protein: CASNTPKDGGTQYF.

This clonotype was found many times. V and J are TRBV5-1 and TRBJ1-2; maybe TRBD1 (6 bases). The CDR3 has 14 residues. Per the germline V gene, CDR1 is SGHRS and CDR2 is YFSETQ. V lost 4 bases to trimming and J lost 0 bases, with 10 bases between them. The CDR3 coding sequence is TGCGCCAGCAGCATAGGACAGACTAACTATGGCTACACCTTC. It encodes CASSIGQTNYGYTF.

This clonotype was observed at least ten times. V usage is TRBV12-3 or TRBV12-4 and J usage is TRBJ2-7, with D maybe TRBD2 (5 bases). V was shortened by 5 bases and J by 7 bases, with 18 bases between the two germline ends. The CDR3 extends over 14 amino acids. Here the CDR3 reads CASSPGISWVEQYF. The CDR3 DNA is TGTGCCAGCAGTCCCGGGATAAGCTGGGTAGAGCAGTACTTC.

The CDR3 DNA reads as TGCAGTGCCCGATCGGTGTCCTCCTACGAGCAGTACTTC. This gives the protein CSARSVSSYEQYF. V gene TRBV20-1 combines with J gene TRBJ2-7; no definite D call. V was trimmed by 6 bases and J by 0 bases, leaving 12 bases between them. The CDR3 is 13 amino acids. Germline loops: CDR1 DFQATT, CDR2 SNEGSKA (reference sequence).

This clonotype was seen repeatedly, ten times or more. This chain connects TRBV7-8 to TRBJ2-1; no reliable D call. Between the trimmed V and J ends, which lost 7 bases and 6 bases, there was a span of 16 bases. The germline CDR1 and CDR2 sequences are SGHVS and FQNEAQ. The CDR3 runs to 14 residues. CDR3 loop: CASTSDPTANEQFF. In nucleotides, the CDR3 is TGTGCCAGCACGTCCGACCCCACCGCCAATGAGCAGTTCTTC. Together with reference TRBV7-8 and TRBJ2-1, the CDR3 gives the full variable domain: GAGVSQSPRYKVAKRGQDVALRCDPISGHVSLFWYQQALGQGPEFLTYFQNEAQLDKSGLPSDRFFAERPEGSVSTLKIQRTQQEDSAVYLCASTSDPTANEQFFGPGTRLTVL.

This clonotype was counted a few times. The chain recombines TRBV20-1 with TRBJ2-3; maybe TRBD2 (5 bases). V lost 2 bases, J lost 0 bases, and 21 bases lay in between. CDR3 length equals 18 residues. Germline CDR1 is DFQATT and CDR2 is SNEGSKA (reference sequence). For the CDR3, the DNA is TGCAGTGCTAGATTTCGGGCCCCCGGGGTCCCTAGCACAGATACGCAGTATTTT. It codes for CSARFRAPGVPSTDTQYF.

This clonotype was counted ten times or more. This sequence joins TRBV5-5 and TRBJ2-5; D possibly corresponds to TRBD1 (6 bases). Germline values: CDR1 SGHKS, CDR2 YYEKEE (reference sequence). V dropped 3 bases and J dropped 3 bases, with 15 bases sitting between them. This CDR3 spans 15 amino acids. The CDR3 sequence: CASSSWQDSEETQYF. CDR3 bases: TGTGCCAGCAGCTCCTGGCAGGACAGCGAAGAGACCCAGTACTTC.

This clonotype was observed many times. V gene TRBV20-1 combines with J gene TRBJ2-7; no firm D call. The germline V gene encodes CDR1 DFQATT and CDR2 SNEGSKA (reference sequence). V shed 5 bases and J shed 2 bases, with 16 bases lying between them. The CDR3 runs 14 residues. In nucleotides, the CDR3 is TGCAGTGCTGGGTCCCCGACTTCTCCCTACGAGCAGTACTTC. Translated: CSAGSPTSPYEQYF.

This clonotype was recorded a few times. This chain links TRBV29-1 with TRBJ1-1; D is uncertain. V lost 4 bases and J lost 1, with 1 base in between. CDR1 SQVTM and CDR2 ANQGSEA come from the germline V gene. The CDR3 is 10 amino acids. DNA for the CDR3: TGCAGCGTTGCGAACACTGAAGCTTTCTTT. Its translation: CSVANTEAFF.

The genes are TRBV7-2 and TRBJ2-3; D is unresolved. CDR1 is SGHTA and CDR2 is FQGNSA in the germline V gene. The CDR3 loop spans 16 amino acids. V was cut by 1 base and J by 0 bases, with 11 bases left in between. CDR3 sequence reads: CASSLGVGTSTDTQYF. CDR3 nucleotides: TGTGCCAGCAGCTTAGGGGTTGGTACTAGCACAGATACGCAGTATTTT.

This clonotype was observed at least ten times. The V and J genes are TRBV29-1 and TRBJ2-3, with 9 positions matching TRBD2. Germline V CDR1 and CDR2: SQVTM, ANQGSEA. V gave up 7 bases and J gave up 4 bases; unmatched junction bases: 12. The CDR3 consists of 15 residues. The CDR3 region is CSAPGEREVPDTQYF. In DNA form, the CDR3 reads TGCAGCGCTCCCGGGGAGCGGGAGGTCCCAGATACGCAGTATTTT.

In this sample, this clonotype turned up many times. The chain combines TRBV25-1 with TRBJ2-3; 12 bases fit TRBD1. Losses at the gene ends were 3 bases for V and 7 bases for J; bases not matched to a gene: 8. The CDR3 is 16 amino acids. Germline V gene data show CDR1 as MGHDK and CDR2 as SYGVNS. The CDR3 reads CASSEGGTGGAYTQYF. The CDR3 DNA reads as TGTGCCAGCAGTGAGGGAGGGACAGGGGGCGCCTATACGCAGTATTTT.

The rearrangement joins TRBV6-6 to TRBJ2-7; the D is unclear. In germline, CDR1 is MNHNY, CDR2 SVGAGI (reference sequence). The CDR3 covers 12 residues. V was trimmed by 0 bases and J by 6 bases, leaving 6 bases between them. CDR3 sequence reads: CASSYSIGEQYF. The DNA for the CDR3 is TGTGCCAGCAGTTACTCGATAGGCGAGCAGTACTTC.

This clonotype has more than one count but fewer than ten. This chain links TRBV6-6 with TRBJ2-7; perhaps D is TRBD1 or TRBD2 (5 bases each). This CDR3 is built from 11 residues. In germline, CDR1 is MNHNY, CDR2 SVGAGI (reference sequence). Trimming stripped 6 bases from V and 4 bases from J, with 7 bases between. Here the CDR3 reads CASRGEYEQYF. The CDR3 coding sequence is TGTGCCAGCAGGGGGGAGTACGAGCAGTACTTC.

This clonotype has ten or more counts. The chain carries TRBV27 and TRBJ1-2; 11 bases align to TRBD1. Germline V gene sequence: CDR1 MNHEY, CDR2 SMNVEV (reference sequence). J lost 4 bases, V lost 6 bases, and 1 base had no gene match. This CDR3 is built from 13 residues. The CDR3 spells CASRGQGAYGYTF. The CDR3 DNA reads TGTGCCAGCAGAGGACAGGGGGCCTATGGCTACACCTTC.